This TCR beta chain was retrieved from a study of blood T cell repertoires in COVID-19. Turning to the study itself: The samples span acute and convalescent COVID-19 from the United States, Italy and Spain. T cells, B-cell-depleted T cells, or PBMCs supplied cDNA or gDNA.

Those who participated ranged in age from roughly 18 to 100 years and resided in around 22 US areas. Clinical history reported by participants formed the basis on which cohorts were assigned. The V and J ends lost 2 bases and 4 bases respectively, with 30 bases between them. This CDR3 contains 21 residues. Germline V lookup: CDR1 MNHNS, CDR2 SASEGT. Produced via immunoSEQ multiplex PCR; TCRdb's table is partial and in-frame only. The repertoire holds approximately 220,000 clones, with over 80% as singletons. Material: PBMCs or T cells enriched from blood (not recorded which). This receptor was taken from a woman aged 25 to 39 with acute COVID-19. The chain has TRBV6-1 and TRBJ1-3, with D perhaps matching TRBD1 (5 bases). CDR3 amino acids: CASSETAFTGRMAGLGNTIYF. The CDR3 DNA follows: TGTGCCAGCAGTGAAACCGCATTTACAGGCCGTATGGCAGGGCTCGGAAACACCATATATTTT.